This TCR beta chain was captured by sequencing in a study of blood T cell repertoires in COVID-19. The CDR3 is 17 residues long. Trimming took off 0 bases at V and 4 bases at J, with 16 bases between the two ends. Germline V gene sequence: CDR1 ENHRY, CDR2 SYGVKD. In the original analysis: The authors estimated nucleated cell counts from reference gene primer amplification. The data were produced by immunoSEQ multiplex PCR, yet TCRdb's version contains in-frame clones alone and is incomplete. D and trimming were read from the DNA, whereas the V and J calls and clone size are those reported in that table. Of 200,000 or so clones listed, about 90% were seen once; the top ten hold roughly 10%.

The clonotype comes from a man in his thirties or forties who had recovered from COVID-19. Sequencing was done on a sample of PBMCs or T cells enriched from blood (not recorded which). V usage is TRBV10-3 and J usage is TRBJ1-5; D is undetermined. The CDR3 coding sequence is TGTGCCATCAGTGAGTCGAGGATGAGTTCGAGAAATCAGCCCCAGCATTTT. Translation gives CAISESRMSSRNQPQHF.